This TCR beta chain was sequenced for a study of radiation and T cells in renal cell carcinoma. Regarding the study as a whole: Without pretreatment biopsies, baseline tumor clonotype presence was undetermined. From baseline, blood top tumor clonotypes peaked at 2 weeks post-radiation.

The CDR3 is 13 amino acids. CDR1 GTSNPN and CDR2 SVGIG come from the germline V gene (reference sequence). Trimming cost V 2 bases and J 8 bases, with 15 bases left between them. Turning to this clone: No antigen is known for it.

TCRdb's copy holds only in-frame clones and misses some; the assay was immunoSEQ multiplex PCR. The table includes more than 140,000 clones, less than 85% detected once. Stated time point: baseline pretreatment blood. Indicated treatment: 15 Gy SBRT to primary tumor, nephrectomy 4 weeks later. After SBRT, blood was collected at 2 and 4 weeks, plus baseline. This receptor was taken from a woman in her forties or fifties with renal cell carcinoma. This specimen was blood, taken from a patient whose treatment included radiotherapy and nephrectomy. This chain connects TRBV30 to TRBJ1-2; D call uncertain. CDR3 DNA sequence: TGTGCCTGGAGTTCACGGGAAGACGGAGGCTACACCTTC. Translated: CAWSSREDGGYTF.